These 27 T cell receptor beta chains were all obtained from the same sample, sequenced in a study of blood T cell repertoires in COVID-19 (dated by TCRdb to the early 2020s). The library was built by means of the immunoSEQ multiplex PCR assay. In its TCRdb copy, this immuneACCESS table keeps in-frame sequences only and misses some clones. Where compared with another copy, unresolved V genes explain less than half of these, and the others have no known cause. In this sample the table shows some 200,000 clones, roughly four fifths of which occur a single time. The ten biggest clones cover roughly 8.7% of the sample. Sequencing input: PBMCs or T cells enriched from blood (not recorded which). The receptors here all came from a man in his forties or fifties who had recovered from COVID-19.

This clone occurred a few times. The chain employs TRBV11-2 and TRBJ1-1, with 11 bases identical to TRBD1. Germline V gene data show CDR1 as SGHAT and CDR2 as FQNNGV. V gave up 5 bases and J gave up 4 bases; unmatched junction bases: 9. This CDR3 has 16 amino acids. CDR3 sequence: CASSLGTGGRGTEAFF. CDR3 coding DNA: TGTGCCAGCAGCCTCGGGACAGGGGGACGGGGCACTGAAGCTTTCTTT.

This clone turned up a few times. The chain uses TRBV19 and TRBJ2-1, with 9 bases lining up with TRBD2. Germline CDR1 reads LNHDA; CDR2 reads SQIVND (reference sequence). Trimming at V came to 4 bases and at J to 10 bases, leaving 8 bases not matched to a gene. The CDR3 is 14 amino acids. The CDR3 DNA follows: TGTGCCAGTAGTAAGGTAGCGGGAGTTAGGGAGCAGTTCTTC. Its protein is CASSKVAGVREQFF. Variable domain in full (rest from reference TRBV19 and TRBJ2-1): DGGITQSPKYLFRKEGQNVTLSCEQNLNHDAMYWYRQDPGQGLRLIYYSQIVNDFQKGDIAEGYSVSREKKESFPLTVTSAQKNPTAFYLCASSKVAGVREQFFGPGTRLTVL.

The chain couples TRBV27 to TRBJ2-7, with 11 bases that match TRBD2. With 5 bases clipped from V and 1 base from J, the junction kept 16 bases outside the gene matches. CDR1 and CDR2 (germline): MNHEY, SMNVEV (reference sequence). The length of the CDR3 is 19 residues. The CDR3 DNA reads as TGTGCCAGCAGTCCACAGGGACCCCGACTAGCGGGACCGTCCTACGAGCAGTACTTC. This codes for CASSPQGPRLAGPSYEQYF.

CDR3 nucleotide sequence: TGTGCCAGCTCCGTCACTTCTTCGGAGAGTAGTCCCCAGCATTTT. As protein: CASSVTSSESSPQHF. The chain is built from TRBV18 and TRBJ1-5, with no clear D. The CDR3 consists of 15 residues. V lost 6 bases and J lost 10, with 22 bases in between. Per the germline V gene, CDR1 is KGHSH and CDR2 is LQKENI.

This sequence joins TRBV5-1 and TRBJ2-7, with 7 bases matching TRBD1. V was pared by 3 bases and J by 2 bases, with 5 bases of the junction left unmatched. The CDR3 runs 14 residues. CDR1 SGHRS and CDR2 YFSETQ come from the germline V gene. The CDR3: CASSSNRGPYEQYF. CDR3 in DNA: TGCGCCAGCAGCTCCAACAGGGGCCCCTACGAGCAGTACTTC.

The chain uses TRBV19 and TRBJ1-2; TRBD1 might be the D (6 bases). V was pared by 5 bases and J by 1 base, with 14 bases between. CDR1 LNHDA and CDR2 SQIVND come from the germline V gene (reference sequence). The CDR3 contains 15 residues. The CDR3 protein is CASSPLGAFNYGYTF. The CDR3 DNA reads TGTGCCAGTAGTCCTCTGGGGGCGTTTAACTATGGCTACACCTTC.

This rearrangement joins TRBV19 to TRBJ2-3; D call uncertain. Trimming took 7 bases from V and 1 from J, leaving 9 bases between them. The CDR3 contains 13 residues. Germline V lookup: CDR1 LNHDA, CDR2 SQIVND (reference sequence). The CDR3 coding sequence is TGTGCCAGTATGCTAGAAGGCACAGATACGCAGTATTTT. Amino acid sequence: CASMLEGTDTQYF.

This clone is a singleton in its sample. This chain's CDR3 is CASSLGAGGRYEQFF. The DNA of the CDR3 is TGTGCCAGCAGCCTGGGAGCGGGAGGGAGGTATGAGCAGTTCTTC. This chain joins TRBV7-9 and TRBJ2-1; 10 bases are a match to TRBD2. The V gene's germline CDR1 is SEHNR and CDR2 FQNEAQ (reference sequence). V was pared by 5 bases and J by 8 bases, with 9 bases of the junction left unmatched. The length of the CDR3 is 15 residues.

V usage is TRBV6-6 and J usage is TRBJ2-3; perhaps TRBD2 as D (5 bases). Germline CDR1 MNHNY, CDR2 SVGAGI (reference sequence). The length of the CDR3 is 15 residues. The V end was cut by 6 bases, the J end by 2 bases, with 15 bases between. The CDR3 nucleotides are TGTGCCAGCAGCCTCGGACTTGAGGCCACAGATACGCAGTATTTT. The encoded protein is CASSLGLEATDTQYF.

The V gene is TRBV28, the J gene TRBJ1-4; D is perhaps TRBD1 (6 bases). Germline values: CDR1 MDHEN, CDR2 SYDVKM. There are 14 residues in the CDR3. Between the trimmed V and J ends, which lost 4 bases and 8 bases, there was a span of 14 bases. CDR3 coding DNA: TGTGCCAGCAGTTCCCTCAGGGGACCGGAAAAACTGTTTTTT. Protein sequence: CASSSLRGPEKLFF.

The gene calls are TRBV19 and TRBJ1-1; no definite D call. Per the germline V gene, CDR1 is LNHDA and CDR2 is SQIVND (reference sequence). Trimming cost V 5 bases and J 7 bases, with 17 bases left between them. This CDR3 has 14 amino acids. CDR3 loop: CASSPPTARLEAFF. The CDR3 DNA reads TGTGCCAGTAGTCCCCCGACGGCGAGGCTTGAAGCTTTCTTT.

This chain joins TRBV4-1 and TRBJ1-4; D gene unclear. This CDR3 region has 17 residues. The ends were cut back, 0 bases at V and 7 bases at J, with 18 bases in the middle. Germline V gives CDR1 MGHRA, CDR2 YSYEKL. DNA for the CDR3: TGCGCCAGCAGCCAAGACCCCTTTGGGCAGAGTAGTGAAAAACTGTTTTTT. Translated: CASSQDPFGQSSEKLFF.

The chain joins TRBV4-1 to TRBJ1-2; the match to TRBD1 covers 9 bases. J was trimmed by 1 base and V by 0 bases; bases with no gene match: 6. The germline V gene has CDR1 MGHRA and CDR2 YSYEKL. The CDR3 loop spans 17 amino acids. DNA of the CDR3: TGCGCCAGCAGCCAAGACGGGCCGGGACAGGGTAACTATGGCTACACCTTC. This codes for CASSQDGPGQGNYGYTF.

This sequence joins TRBV5-6 and TRBJ1-5; TRBD1 agrees at 7 bases. V was clipped by 4 bases and J by 9 bases; unmatched bases: 13. This CDR3 region has 15 residues. Germline CDR1 SGHDT, CDR2 YYEEEE. CDR3 residues: CASSRTGGPLGPQHF. CDR3 sequence (DNA): TGTGCCAGCAGCCGGACAGGAGGACCCTTAGGGCCCCAGCATTTT.

The V call is TRBV10-3, the J call TRBJ1-5; 8 bases align to TRBD1. Germline CDR1 is ENHRY and CDR2 is SYGVKD. There are 14 residues in the CDR3. V lost 7 bases to trimming and J lost 7 bases; unmatched junction nucleotides: 9. CDR3 protein: CAIKSQGEGQPQHF. CDR3 nucleotide sequence: TGTGCCATCAAGTCACAGGGGGAAGGACAGCCCCAGCATTTT.

J is TRBJ2-1 and V is TRBV9; perhaps TRBD2 as D (5 bases). The CDR3 length is 15 residues. With 4 bases removed from V and 0 bases from J, the gap between germline ends came to 11 bases. Germline CDR1 SGDLS, CDR2 YYNGEE. This CDR3 is CASSPRGHSYNEQFF. The CDR3 region has the DNA TGTGCCAGCAGCCCACGAGGGCACTCCTACAATGAGCAGTTCTTC.

The rearrangement uses TRBV3-1 (or the pseudogene TRBV3-2) and TRBJ1-2, with 7 positions matching TRBD1. The germline V gene encodes CDR1 LGHDT and CDR2 YNNKEL (reference sequence). The CDR3 extends over 14 amino acids. V shed 3 bases and J 4 bases; nucleotides not matched to a gene: 5. The CDR3 protein is CASSQEGAGYGYTF. DNA for the CDR3: TGTGCCAGCAGCCAGGAGGGGGCCGGCTATGGCTACACCTTC.

The gene calls are TRBV27 and TRBJ2-6; a possible D gene is TRBD1 (5 bases). This CDR3 has 17 residues. Trimming removed 0 bases from V and 0 bases from J, with 9 bases in between. Germline CDR1 MNHEY, CDR2 SMNVEV (reference sequence). The CDR3 DNA is TGTGCCAGCAGTTTATCGTACAGGAACTCTGGGGCCAACGTCCTGACTTTC. Its protein is CASSLSYRNSGANVLTF.

The chain has TRBV3-1 (or the pseudogene TRBV3-2) and TRBJ2-1, with TRBD1 as a possible D gene (6 bases). The CDR3 totals 14 residues. Germline-derived CDR1 and CDR2 are LGHDT and YNNKEL (reference sequence). V shed 4 bases and J shed 7 bases, with 14 bases lying between them. The chain's CDR3 is CASSRQSRGNEQFF. The CDR3 DNA sequence: TGTGCCAGCAGCCGACAATCCAGGGGAAATGAGCAGTTCTTC.

This clone was seen a handful of times. The rearrangement joins TRBV5-1 to TRBJ2-2, with 9 bases that match TRBD1. J was trimmed by 3 bases and V by 2 bases; bases with no gene match: 5. The CDR3 has 16 amino acids. Germline V gene sequence: CDR1 SGHRS, CDR2 YFSETQ. CDR3 in amino acids: CASSLRGQGYTGELFF. CDR3 DNA sequence: TGCGCCAGCAGCTTAAGGGGACAGGGATACACCGGGGAGCTGTTTTTT.

The chain combines TRBV19 with TRBJ2-1; 10 bases fit TRBD2. The CDR3 runs 17 residues. Trimming cost V 6 bases and J 2 bases; bases outside gene matches: 10. Germline V gene data show CDR1 as LNHDA and CDR2 as SQIVND (reference sequence). CDR3 nucleotide sequence: TGTGCCAGTAGCGAAACTACAGCGGGAGGGACCTACAATGAGCAGTTCTTC. Protein sequence: CASSETTAGGTYNEQFF.

V and J are TRBV20-1 and TRBJ1-2; a possible D gene is TRBD1 (6 bases). The V end was cut by 3 bases, the J end by 3 bases, with 11 bases between. The CDR3 has 13 amino acids. Per the germline V gene, CDR1 is DFQATT and CDR2 is SNEGSKA (reference sequence). Here the CDR3 DNA reads TGCAGTGCTAGTAACCACAGGGACTATGGCTACACCTTC. Protein product: CSASNHRDYGYTF.

The J gene is TRBJ2-7, the V gene TRBV3-1 (or the pseudogene TRBV3-2); 8 bases agree with TRBD2. The J segment lost 3 bases and the V segment lost 2 bases, leaving 12 bases of the junction unmatched. This CDR3 spans 17 amino acids. Germline CDR1 is LGHDT and CDR2 is YNNKEL (reference sequence). The chain's CDR3 is CASSQLRTPGGSYEQYF. The CDR3, as DNA: TGTGCCAGCAGCCAATTGAGGACCCCGGGAGGGAGCTACGAGCAGTACTTC.

The rearrangement uses TRBV19 and TRBJ1-1; TRBD1 matches 7 bases. This CDR3 comprises 15 residues. The germline CDR1 and CDR2 sequences are LNHDA and SQIVND (reference sequence). V shed 5 bases and J 6 bases; nucleotides not matched to a gene: 12. CDR3 sequence reads: CASSPWRQGTSEAFF. In DNA form, the CDR3 reads TGTGCCAGTAGTCCCTGGCGACAGGGAACTTCTGAAGCTTTCTTT.

This clone has a handful of counts. The chain recombines TRBV20-1 with TRBJ1-1; the match to TRBD1 covers 7 bases. The V segment lost 7 bases and the J segment 4 bases; nucleotides outside the gene matches: 3. Germline assignment: CDR1 DFQATT and CDR2 SNEGSKA (reference sequence). The length of the CDR3 is 11 residues. This CDR3 reads CSVSGGTEAFF. CDR3 in DNA: TGCAGTGTTTCAGGGGGCACTGAAGCTTTCTTT.

The rearrangement links TRBV4-1 to TRBJ1-2; 7 bases agree with TRBD1. Germline trimming cut 1 base from V and 8 bases from J; bases unmatched to any gene: 7. Germline V gene data show CDR1 as MGHRA and CDR2 as YSYEKL. The CDR3 is 14 residues long. As DNA, the CDR3 is TGCGCCAGCAGCCAAGCCGACAGGGAGAGGGGCTACACCTTC. Amino acids: CASSQADRERGYTF.

The V and J genes are TRBV6-5 and TRBJ1-2, with TRBD1 identical over 7 bases. The CDR3 is 14 amino acids. Germline CDR1 is MNHEY and CDR2 is SVGAGI. V shed 6 bases and J 7 bases; nucleotides not matched to a gene: 11. CDR3 in DNA: TGTGCCAGCAGCCCAGACAGGGTGAGGGGTGGCTACACCTTC. Its protein product is CASSPDRVRGGYTF.